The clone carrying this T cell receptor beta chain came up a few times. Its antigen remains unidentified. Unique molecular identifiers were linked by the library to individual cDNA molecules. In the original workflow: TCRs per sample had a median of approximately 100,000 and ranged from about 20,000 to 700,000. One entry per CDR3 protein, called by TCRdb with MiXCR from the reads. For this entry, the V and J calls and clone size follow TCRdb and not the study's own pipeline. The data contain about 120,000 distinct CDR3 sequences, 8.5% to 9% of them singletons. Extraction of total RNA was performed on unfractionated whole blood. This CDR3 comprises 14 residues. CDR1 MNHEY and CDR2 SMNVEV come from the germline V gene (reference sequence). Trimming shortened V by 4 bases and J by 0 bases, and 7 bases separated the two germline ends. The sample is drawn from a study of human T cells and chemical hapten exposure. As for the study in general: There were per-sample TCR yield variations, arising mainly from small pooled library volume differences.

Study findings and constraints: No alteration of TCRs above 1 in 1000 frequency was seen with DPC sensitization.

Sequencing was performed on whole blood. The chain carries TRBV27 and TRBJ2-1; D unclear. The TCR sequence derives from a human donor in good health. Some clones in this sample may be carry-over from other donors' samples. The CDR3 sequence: CASSSQPSYNEQFF. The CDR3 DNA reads TGTGCCAGCAGTTCGCAGCCCTCCTACAATGAGCAGTTCTTC.